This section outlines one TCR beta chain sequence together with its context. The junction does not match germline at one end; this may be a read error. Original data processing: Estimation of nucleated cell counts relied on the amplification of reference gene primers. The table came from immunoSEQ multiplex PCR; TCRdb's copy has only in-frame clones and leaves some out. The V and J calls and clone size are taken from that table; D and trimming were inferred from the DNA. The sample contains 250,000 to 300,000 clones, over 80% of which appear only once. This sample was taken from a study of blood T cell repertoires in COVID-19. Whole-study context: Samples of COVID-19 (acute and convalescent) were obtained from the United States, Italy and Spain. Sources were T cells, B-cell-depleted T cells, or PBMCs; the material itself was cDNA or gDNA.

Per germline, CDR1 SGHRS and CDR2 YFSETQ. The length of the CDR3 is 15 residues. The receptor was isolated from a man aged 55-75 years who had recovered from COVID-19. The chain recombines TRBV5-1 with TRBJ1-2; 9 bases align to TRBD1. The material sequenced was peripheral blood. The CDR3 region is CASRTGTGTNYGYTF. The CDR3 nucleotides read TGCGCCAGCCGCACCGGGACAGGGACTAATTATGGCTACACCTTC.